The 16 T cell receptor beta chains listed next were all sequenced from one sample in a study of blood T cells in healthy people across ages. The authors ran a second PCR of roughly 7 to 11 cycles using a sample-barcoded 5' primer and a J-beta primer mix. A single record per CDR3 protein comes from TCRdb applying MiXCR to the 5' RACE reads. The sample carries 1.5 million to 2 million distinct CDR3 sequences, 25% to 30% recorded once. Sequencing input: blood. The receptors originated from a woman in her 30s in good health.

This clonotype was seen more than once but under ten times. The chain combines TRBV29-1 with TRBJ2-1; 9 positions agree with TRBD1. CDR1 and CDR2 (germline): SQVTM, ANQGSEA. CDR3 length equals 11 residues. With 7 bases clipped from V and 14 bases from J, the junction kept 9 bases outside the gene matches. The CDR3 loop is CSASSGQGEFF. Written as DNA, the CDR3 is TGCAGCGCAAGCTCGGGACAGGGCGAGTTCTTC.

On this clonotype: A much larger clone differs by one base, so this may be a read error. V gene TRBV4-3 combines with J gene TRBJ2-7, with no clear D. Germline values: CDR1 LGHNA, CDR2 YSLEER. There are 14 residues in the CDR3. The germline V and J ends were trimmed by 0 bases and 3 bases, with 9 bases remaining between them. The CDR3 DNA follows: TGCGCCAGCAGCCAAGAGCCGATCTACTACGAGCAGTACTTC. This encodes CASSQEPIYYEQYF.

The chain is built from TRBV7-3 and TRBJ1-1, with D perhaps matching TRBD1 (6 bases). The germline V gene has CDR1 SGHTA and CDR2 FQGTGA. The CDR3 is 15 residues long. Trimming stripped 3 bases from V and 0 bases from J, with 11 bases between. CDR3: CASSFAPGVNTEAFF. CDR3 bases: TGTGCCAGCAGCTTCGCCCCAGGGGTGAACACTGAAGCTTTCTTT.

In this sample, this clonotype turned up a few times. One end of the junction fails to match germline, which may point to a read error. The chain has TRBV4-2 and TRBJ2-3; 9 bases are a match to TRBD2. This CDR3 has 15 amino acids. From germline, CDR1 is LGHNA and CDR2 YNFKEQ. DNA of the CDR3: TGTTCCAGCAGCGGCCGCGGGGGGGCCGTAGATACGCAGTATTTT. Its translation is CSSSGRGGAVDTQYF.

This clonotype has just a few counts. The gene calls are TRBV5-1 and TRBJ2-3; 8 nucleotides align to TRBD2. The germline gives CDR1 SGHRS, CDR2 YFSETQ. The CDR3 consists of 15 residues. V lost 7 bases and J lost 5; bases outside the gene matches: 12. CDR3 protein: CASGTISGVGDTQYF. The CDR3 DNA follows: TGCGCCAGCGGGACAATTAGCGGGGTTGGAGATACGCAGTATTTT.

In its sample, this clonotype was seen once. V is TRBV28 and J is TRBJ1-5, with D uncertain. This CDR3 region has 12 residues. From germline, CDR1 is MDHEN and CDR2 SYDVKM. Between the trimmed V and J ends, which lost 6 bases and 9 bases, there was a span of 12 bases. The CDR3 nucleotides read TGTGCCAGCAGGACCGCCGCGCCGCCCCAGCATTTT. This sequence encodes CASRTAAPPQHF.

The V gene is TRBV7-2, the J gene TRBJ2-7, with 9 bases that match TRBD2. Germline V gene data show CDR1 as SGHTA and CDR2 as FQGNSA. The CDR3 is made up of 17 amino acids. Trimming at V came to 3 bases and at J to 7 bases, leaving 16 bases not matched to a gene. The CDR3 sequence is CASSLTSGMSIYNEQYF. Here the CDR3 DNA reads TGTGCCAGCAGCTTGACTAGCGGAATGAGTATCTACAATGAGCAGTACTTC.

This chain connects TRBV6-5 to TRBJ1-2; a possible D gene is TRBD1 (6 bases). The CDR3 extends over 15 amino acids. CDR1 and CDR2 (germline): MNHEY, SVGAGI. Trimming stripped 2 bases from V and 8 bases from J, with 18 bases between. The CDR3: CASSYRNTGRTGYTF. CDR3 in DNA: TGTGCCAGCAGTTACCGAAACACAGGGAGGACGGGCTACACCTTC.

Ten or more counts support this clonotype. V and J are TRBV5-1 and TRBJ2-6; D remains ambiguous. Looked up from germline, CDR1 is SGHRS and CDR2 is YFSETQ. The CDR3 has 16 amino acids. Trimming pared 3 bases from V and 0 bases from J, leaving 10 bases between. CDR3 protein: CASSSVSISGANVLTF. For the CDR3, the DNA is TGCGCCAGCAGCTCAGTCTCGATCTCTGGGGCCAACGTCCTGACTTTC.

This clonotype was found a few times. The genes are TRBV7-7 and TRBJ2-1; D not certain. Trimming left V 1 base short and J 0 bases short, with 10 bases between. Looked up from germline, CDR1 is SSHAT and CDR2 is FNYEAQ (reference sequence). CDR3 length: 16 amino acids. Written as DNA, the CDR3 is TGTGCCAGCAGCTTAGGGGTCCAGAGCTCCTACAATGAGCAGTTCTTC. Protein product: CASSLGVQSSYNEQFF.

The chain combines TRBV14 with TRBJ2-7; a weak D match, TRBD1 (6 bases). The CDR3 length is 11 residues. Germline loops: CDR1 SGHDN, CDR2 FVKESK. Between the trimmed V and J ends, which lost 1 base and 9 bases, there was a span of 7 bases. The CDR3 loop reads CASSQAGVQYF. The CDR3 nucleotides are TGTGCCAGCAGCCAAGCAGGGGTGCAGTACTTC.

On this clonotype: This may come from a read error, since a much larger clone is one base off. CDR3 sequence: CSARDLGTSGYNEQYF. The CDR3 DNA sequence: TGCAGTGCTAGAGATTTGGGGACTAGCGGATACAATGAGCAGTACTTC. This chain uses TRBV20-1 with TRBJ2-7; 11 nucleotides line up with TRBD2. The CDR3 runs to 16 residues. V dropped 0 bases and J dropped 7; count of bases not matched to a gene: 11. Germline V CDR1 and CDR2: DFQATT, SNEGSKA (reference sequence).

This clonotype was recorded at least ten times. V is TRBV5-1 and J is TRBJ2-5; D perhaps matches TRBD2 (6 bases). The CDR3 extends over 16 amino acids. Germline-derived CDR1 and CDR2 are SGHRS and YFSETQ. The V end lost 3 bases, the J end lost 2 bases, and 17 bases lay between the germline ends. This CDR3 is CASSYLTGRDQETQYF. The DNA for the CDR3 is TGCGCCAGCAGCTACCTGACCGGGAGAGATCAAGAGACCCAGTACTTC.

V gene TRBV27 combines with J gene TRBJ2-1; weak D call: TRBD2 (5 bases). CDR1 and CDR2 (germline): MNHEY, SMNVEV (reference sequence). V lost 2 bases to trimming and J lost 10 bases, with 18 bases between them. This CDR3 region has 15 residues. CDR3 residues: CASSLKGSSSYEQFF. CDR3 sequence (DNA): TGTGCCAGCAGTTTAAAAGGTTCTAGCTCCTACGAGCAGTTCTTC.

V gene TRBV12-3 or TRBV12-4 combines with J gene TRBJ2-4, with 8 bases lining up with TRBD1. The CDR3 runs to 15 residues. J gave up 8 bases and V 8 bases, and 14 bases lay outside the gene matches. CDR3 sequence reads: CASGVPGGPGYIQYF. In DNA, the CDR3 is TGTGCCAGCGGGGTGCCAGGGGGCCCCGGATACATTCAGTACTTC.

This clonotype was recorded a few times. DNA of the CDR3: TGCAGCGTTGAAGATGATACTAGGGGGGGTGGTGAGCAGTTCTTC. Amino acid sequence: CSVEDDTRGGGEQFF. The chain is built from TRBV29-1 and TRBJ2-1; D perhaps matches TRBD2 (7 bases). CDR1 SQVTM and CDR2 ANQGSEA come from the germline V gene. Trimming shortened V by 0 bases and J by 9 bases, and 18 bases separated the two germline ends. There are 15 residues in the CDR3.